The 6 T cell receptor beta chains reported below all come from one sample, sequenced in a study of T cell responses to AZD1222 COVID-19 vaccine. Assay: immunoSEQ multiplex PCR; the TCRdb copy retains only in-frame clones and omits some. The profile shows about 120,000 clones, roughly 88% of them singletons. The sample in question was peripheral blood, obtained on day 0 of AZD1222 vaccination. These TCRs come from an adult in good health.

The chain employs TRBV6-6 and TRBJ1-3, with 7 nucleotides matching TRBD1. This CDR3 has 16 amino acids. Trimming cost V 0 bases and J 3 bases; bases outside gene matches: 5. From germline, CDR1 is MNHNY and CDR2 SVGAGI (reference sequence). CDR3 region: CASSYSTGQLGNTIYF. CDR3 nucleotides: TGTGCCAGCAGTTACTCAACGGGACAGCTTGGAAACACCATATATTTT.

The V and J genes are TRBV19 and TRBJ2-5, with D possibly TRBD1 on 5 matching bases. V was trimmed by 3 bases and J by 5 bases, leaving 10 bases between them. The length of the CDR3 is 13 residues. CDR1 LNHDA and CDR2 SQIVND come from the germline V gene (reference sequence). CDR3 DNA: TGTGCCAGTAGTATGGCAGGGTACGAGACCCAGTACTTC. This translates into CASSMAGYETQYF.

The J gene is TRBJ1-2, the V gene TRBV5-5; 8 bases match TRBD1. Looked up from germline, CDR1 is SGHKS and CDR2 is YYEKEE (reference sequence). The CDR3 has 18 amino acids. V was clipped by 1 base and J by 0 bases; unmatched bases: 11. DNA of the CDR3: TGTGCCAGCAGCTTGTTTACCACAGGGGGATCCTCTAACTATGGCTACACCTTC. It is translated as CASSLFTTGGSSNYGYTF.

J is TRBJ2-2 and V is TRBV18, with D possibly called TRBD1 or TRBD2 (5 bases each). Germline values: CDR1 KGHSH, CDR2 LQKENI. V was clipped by 5 bases and J by 2 bases, with 9 bases between them. This CDR3 contains 14 residues. CDR3 in DNA: TGTGCCAGCTCAACCAGGGACAACACCGGGGAGCTGTTTTTT. It codes for CASSTRDNTGELFF.

This rearrangement joins TRBV10-3 to TRBJ2-3, with D uncertain. CDR3 length: 16 amino acids. CDR1 is ENHRY and CDR2 is SYGVKD in the germline V gene. Trimming left V 1 base short and J 2 bases short, with 13 bases between. This CDR3 is CAISELQLPTTDTQYF. As DNA, the CDR3 is TGTGCCATCAGTGAGTTACAGTTACCCACCACAGATACGCAGTATTTT.

This chain links TRBV2 with TRBJ2-2, with D hard to call. This CDR3 region has 13 residues. Deletions cut 4 bases from V and 1 base from J, with 4 bases between. Per the germline V gene, CDR1 is SNHLY and CDR2 is FYNNEI. CDR3 DNA sequence: TGTGCCAGCAGTGGAAAGAACACCGGGGAGCTGTTTTTT. Translating it yields CASSGKNTGELFF.